The next 2 T cell receptor beta chains were all read from a single sample in a study of Graves' ophthalmopathy and Graves' hyperthyroidism. Amplification of the TCR beta CDR3 regions used RNA transcripts (as template). First-round RT-PCR relied on HTBI primers, and a second-round multiplex PCR came next. TCRdb fed the multiplex PCR reads into MiXCR, producing one record per CDR3 protein. The table lists approximately 380,000 distinct CDR3 sequences, 21% of them singletons, with 2.5% to 3.5% in the top ten. The sequenced sample consisted of peripheral blood. These receptors originate from a woman younger than 30 with stable Graves' hyperthyroidism.

This clonotype was picked up many times. CDR3 sequence (DNA): TGCAGTGCTAGAGATCTACTAGCGTGGGGGGAGACCCAGTACTTC. Its translation is CSARDLLAWGETQYF. V gene TRBV20-1 combines with J gene TRBJ2-5; 7 nucleotides align to TRBD2. This CDR3 comprises 15 residues. V was clipped by 0 bases and J by 5 bases; unmatched bases: 9. Looked up from germline, CDR1 is DFQATT and CDR2 is SNEGSKA (reference sequence).

Ten or more counts support this clonotype. The chain joins TRBV6-2 or TRBV6-3 to TRBJ2-5, with unresolved D. The CDR3 has 12 amino acids. V lost 5 bases to trimming and J lost 2 bases, with 6 bases between them. CDR1 and CDR2 (germline): MNHEY, SVGEGT. The CDR3 nucleotides read TGTGCCAGCAGTCCTATGCAAGAGACCCAGTACTTC. Its translation is CASSPMQETQYF.